This T cell receptor (beta chain) is from a study of cytomegalovirus exposure and HLA in healthy donors. A remark on this clone: Its target is not known.

60 Vbeta and 13 Jbeta primers were used in PCR. As originally analysed: In a later analysis, approximately 80 million unique TCR beta chains included roughly 11 million shared by two or more donors. The method was immunoSEQ multiplex PCR; TCRdb's version includes in-frame clones alone and lacks a portion of them. Clonal size and the V and J genes are those of that table, whereas D and trimming came from the DNA. The repertoire table contains 100,000 to 150,000 clones. Points from the study as a whole: TCR beta V- and J-gene trimming, according to a later analysis, was linked to a missense DCLRE1C variant. In all likelihood, a cluster of highly shared sequence variants was a sequencing artifact. Per published accounts, TCR beta sequences correctly predicted the HLA-A and HLA-B alleles of most subjects.

The sequence derives from a man aged 25 to 40 in good health and CMV-seronegative. The sequenced material came from PBMCs.

The CDR3 bases are TGTGCCAGCAGCCCCCTGACAGGGTATAGCAATCAGCCCCAGCATTTT. Protein sequence: CASSPLTGYSNQPQHF. The rearrangement uses TRBV7-2 and TRBJ1-5; 7 bases align to TRBD1. The V and J ends lost 5 bases and 0 bases, in that order; junction bases with no gene match: 7. CDR1 and CDR2 from the germline V gene are SGHTA and FQGNSA. The CDR3 loop spans 16 amino acids.